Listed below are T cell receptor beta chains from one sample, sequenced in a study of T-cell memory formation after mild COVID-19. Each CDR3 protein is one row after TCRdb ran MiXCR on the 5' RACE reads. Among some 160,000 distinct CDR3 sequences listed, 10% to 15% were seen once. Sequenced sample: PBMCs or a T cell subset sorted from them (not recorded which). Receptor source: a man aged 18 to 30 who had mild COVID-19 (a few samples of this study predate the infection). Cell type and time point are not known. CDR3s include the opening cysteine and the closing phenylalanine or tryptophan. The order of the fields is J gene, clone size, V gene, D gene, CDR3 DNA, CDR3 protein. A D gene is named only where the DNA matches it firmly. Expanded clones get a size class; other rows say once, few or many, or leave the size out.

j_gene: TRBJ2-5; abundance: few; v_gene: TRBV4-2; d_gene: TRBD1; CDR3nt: TGTGCCAGCAGCCTTGGGACAGGGGGACGGGAGACCCAGTACTTC; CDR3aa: CASSLGTGGRETQYF
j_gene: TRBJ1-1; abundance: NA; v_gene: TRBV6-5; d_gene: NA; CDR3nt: TGTGCCAGCAGTTACGAAGGGGGAACATTTTTT; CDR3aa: CASSYEGGTFF
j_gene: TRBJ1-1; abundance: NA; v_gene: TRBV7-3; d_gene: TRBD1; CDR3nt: TGTGCCAGCAGCTTAGACAGGGCGGCCACTGAAGCTTTCTTT; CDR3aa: CASSLDRAATEAFF
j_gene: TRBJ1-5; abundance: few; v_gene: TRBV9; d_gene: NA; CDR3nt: TGTGCCAGCAGCGCCTTTAGTAGCAATCAGCCCCAGCATTTT; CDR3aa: CASSAFSSNQPQHF
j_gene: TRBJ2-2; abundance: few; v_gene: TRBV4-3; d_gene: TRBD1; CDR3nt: TGCGCCAGCAGCCAAGATCCGACAGGGGCAGGCACCGGGGAGCTGTTTTTT; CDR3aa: CASSQDPTGAGTGELFF
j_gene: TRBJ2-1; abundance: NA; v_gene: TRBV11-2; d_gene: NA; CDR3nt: TGTGCCAGCAGCTTCGGCGGGGGCCCTGTTGTGCAGTTCTTC; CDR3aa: CASSFGGGPVVQFF
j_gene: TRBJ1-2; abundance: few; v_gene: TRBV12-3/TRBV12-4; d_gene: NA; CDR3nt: TGTGCCAGCAGTGGGGCCACAGGGTACTATGGCTACACCTTC; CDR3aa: CASSGATGYYGYTF
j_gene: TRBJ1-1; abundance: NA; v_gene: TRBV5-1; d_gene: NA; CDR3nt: TGCGCCAGCAGCCTAAAGGGGGGCGAAGGCACTGAAGCTTTCTTT; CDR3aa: CASSLKGGEGTEAFF
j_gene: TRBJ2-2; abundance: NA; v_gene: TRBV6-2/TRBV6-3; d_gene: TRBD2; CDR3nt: TGTGCCAGCAGTTACGTCGGACTAGCTCAAGCTAGAACCGGGGAGCTGTTTTTT; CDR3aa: CASSYVGLAQARTGELFF
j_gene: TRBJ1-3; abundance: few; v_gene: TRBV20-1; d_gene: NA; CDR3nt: TGCAGTGCTAGAGGAACCCGGAATTCTGGAAACACCATATATTTT; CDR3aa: CSARGTRNSGNTIYF
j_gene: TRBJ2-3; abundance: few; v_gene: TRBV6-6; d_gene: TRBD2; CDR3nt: TGTGCCAGCAGTTACTCGTATCCTAGCGGGGTGGGGGATACGCAGTATTTT; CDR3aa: CASSYSYPSGVGDTQYF
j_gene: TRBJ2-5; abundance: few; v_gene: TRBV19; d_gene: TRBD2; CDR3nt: TGTGCCAGTAGTGGGCTAGCGGGGAGTCAAGAGACCCAGTACTTC; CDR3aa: CASSGLAGSQETQYF
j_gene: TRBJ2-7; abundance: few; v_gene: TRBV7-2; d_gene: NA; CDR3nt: TGTGCCAGCAGCTTGGGCAGAGACTACGAGCAGTACTTC; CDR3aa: CASSLGRDYEQYF
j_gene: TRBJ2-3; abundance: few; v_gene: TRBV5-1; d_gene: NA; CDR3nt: TGCGCCAGCAGCTTGGACAGGGTGGGAACGCAGTATTTT; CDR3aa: CASSLDRVGTQYF
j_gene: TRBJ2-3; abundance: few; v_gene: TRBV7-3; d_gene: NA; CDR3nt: TGTGCCAGCAGCTTGGACGGCCCTACAGATACGCAGTATTTT; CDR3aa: CASSLDGPTDTQYF
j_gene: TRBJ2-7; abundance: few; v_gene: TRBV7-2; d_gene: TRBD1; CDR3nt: TGTGCCAGCAGCCCCGGGACAGGGTTGAGGGAGCAGTACTTC; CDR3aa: CASSPGTGLREQYF
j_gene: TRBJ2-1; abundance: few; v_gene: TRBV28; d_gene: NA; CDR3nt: TGTGCCAGCAGTTTGGGGTCGGCTGATGAGCAGTTCTTC; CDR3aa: CASSLGSADEQFF
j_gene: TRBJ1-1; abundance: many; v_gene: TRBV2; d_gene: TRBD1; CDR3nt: TGTGCCACCCTCGGAGAGGGACAGGGTGAAGCTTTCTTT; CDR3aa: CATLGEGQGEAFF
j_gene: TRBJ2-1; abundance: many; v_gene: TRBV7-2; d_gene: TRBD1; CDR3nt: TGTGCCAGCAGACCGGACAGGGTCGGCAATGAGCAGTTCTTC; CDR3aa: CASRPDRVGNEQFF
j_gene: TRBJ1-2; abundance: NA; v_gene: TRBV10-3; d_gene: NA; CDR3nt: TGTGCCATCAGCGCGACAGCCGCTAACTATGGCTACACCTTC; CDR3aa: CAISATAANYGYTF
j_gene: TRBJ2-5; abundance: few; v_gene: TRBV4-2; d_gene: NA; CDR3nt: TGTGTAAGGCTGGGGTATAAGACCCAGTACTTC; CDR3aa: CVRLGYKTQYF
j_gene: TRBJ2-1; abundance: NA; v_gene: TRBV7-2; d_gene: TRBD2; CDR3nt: TGTGCCAGCAGCTTAAGGCTAGGCGGACTAGCGGGAAGTATGAATGAGCAGTTCTTC; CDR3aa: CASSLRLGGLAGSMNEQFF
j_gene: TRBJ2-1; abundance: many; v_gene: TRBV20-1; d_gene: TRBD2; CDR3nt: TGCAGTGCTAGAGTCGGGGGGGATGAGCAGTTCTTC; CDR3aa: CSARVGGDEQFF
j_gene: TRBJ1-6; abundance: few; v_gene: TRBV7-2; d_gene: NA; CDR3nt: TGTGCCAGCAGCGTCCGCGACAGAGGAAGGGCACCCCTCCACTTT; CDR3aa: CASSVRDRGRAPLHF
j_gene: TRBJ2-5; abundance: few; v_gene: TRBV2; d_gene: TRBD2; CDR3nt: TGTGCCAGCAGTGAAGAAAGCGGGGCCCCAGAGACCCAGTACTTC; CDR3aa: CASSEESGAPETQYF
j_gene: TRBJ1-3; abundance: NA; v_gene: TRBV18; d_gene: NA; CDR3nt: TGTGCCAGCTCACCCGTAGGGGGAAGCGGAAACACCATATATTTT; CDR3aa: CASSPVGGSGNTIYF
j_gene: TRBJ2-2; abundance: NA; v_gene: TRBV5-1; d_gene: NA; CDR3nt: TGCGCCAGCAGCTTGGAGGACGGGGAGCTGTTTTTT; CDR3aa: CASSLEDGELFF
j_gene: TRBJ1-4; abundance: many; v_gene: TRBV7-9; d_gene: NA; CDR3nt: TGTGCCAGCAGCCCCCAAGGGTCCTCTCGGGGGTATTTT; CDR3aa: CASSPQGSSRGYF
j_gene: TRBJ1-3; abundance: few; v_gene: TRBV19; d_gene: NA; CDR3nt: TGTGCCAGTAGTATAACGAGGTCCTCTGGAAACACCATATATTTT; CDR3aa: CASSITRSSGNTIYF
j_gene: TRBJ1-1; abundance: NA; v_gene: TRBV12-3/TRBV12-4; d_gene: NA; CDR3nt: TGTGCCAGCATCCTGGGGCGGTTTAACACTGAAGCTTTCTTT; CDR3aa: CASILGRFNTEAFF
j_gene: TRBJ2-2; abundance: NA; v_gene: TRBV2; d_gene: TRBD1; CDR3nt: TGTGCCAGCACGGACAGGGGTCGCCCCTCGCCCACCGGGGAGCTGTTTTTT; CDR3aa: CASTDRGRPSPTGELFF
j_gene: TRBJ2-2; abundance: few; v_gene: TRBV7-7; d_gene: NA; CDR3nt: TGTGCTAGCACTCCCGGGACACAGAACACCGGGGAGCTGTTTTTT; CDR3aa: CASTPGTQNTGELFF
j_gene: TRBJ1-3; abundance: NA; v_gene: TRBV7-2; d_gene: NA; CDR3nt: TGTGCCAGCAGCTACCGGCGGGAAGGCTCTGGAAACACCATATATTTT; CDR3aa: CASSYRREGSGNTIYF
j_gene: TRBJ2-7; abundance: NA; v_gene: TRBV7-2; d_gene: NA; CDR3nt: TGTGCCAGCAGCACATATAGAGGGCCCTACGAGCAGTACTTC; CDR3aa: CASSTYRGPYEQYF
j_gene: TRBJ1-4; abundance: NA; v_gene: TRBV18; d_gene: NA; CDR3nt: TGTGCCAGCTCACCGTTTGACAGGCCTAATGAAAAACTGTTTTTT; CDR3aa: CASSPFDRPNEKLFF
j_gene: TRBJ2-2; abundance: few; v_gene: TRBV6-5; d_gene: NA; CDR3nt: TGTGCCAGCAGTTACGGCAGACTCCGGGTCACCGGGGAGCTGTTTTTT; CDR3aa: CASSYGRLRVTGELFF
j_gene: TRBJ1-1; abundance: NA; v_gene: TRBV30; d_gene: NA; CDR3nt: TGTGCCTGGCGGGGAAAACGAAGAATTACCTTGGACACTGAAGCTTTCTTT; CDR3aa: CAWRGKRRITLDTEAFF
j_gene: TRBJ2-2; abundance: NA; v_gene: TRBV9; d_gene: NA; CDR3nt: TGTGCCAGCAGCCCCCGCTCGGGACCGCCCACCGGGGAGCTGTTTTTT; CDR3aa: CASSPRSGPPTGELFF
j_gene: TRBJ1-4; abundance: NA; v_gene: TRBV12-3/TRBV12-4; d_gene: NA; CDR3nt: TGTGCCAGCGCCCTACGGGGGATGACTAATGAAAAACTGTTTTTT; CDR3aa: CASALRGMTNEKLFF
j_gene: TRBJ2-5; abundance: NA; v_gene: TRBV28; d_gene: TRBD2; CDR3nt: TGTGCCAGCAGTCCTCGGGCCCTCGGGAGGGAGACCCAGTACTTC; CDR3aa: CASSPRALGRETQYF
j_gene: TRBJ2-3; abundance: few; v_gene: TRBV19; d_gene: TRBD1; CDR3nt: TGTGCCAGTAGTATCGGACAGGACACAGATACGCAGTATTTT; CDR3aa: CASSIGQDTDTQYF
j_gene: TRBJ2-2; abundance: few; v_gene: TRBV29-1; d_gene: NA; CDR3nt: TGCAGCGTTGTAAAGCACCAGGAGCTGTTTTTT; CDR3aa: CSVVKHQELFF